The T cell receptor beta chain under discussion was sequenced for a study of breast tumors, draining lymph nodes, adjacent tissues. Overall study findings and caveats: Tumor and nontumor repertoires were significantly more similar in luminal-like than in basal-like breast cancer. That most tumor T cells come from lymph nodes remained unproven. Tumor repertoires ranked between lymph nodes and nontumor tissue in diversity, with V and J gene preferences. Data fit most tumor T cells coming from lymph node, expanding in tumor.

Concerning this clonotype: Antigen unknown.

Trimming pared 0 bases from V and 2 bases from J, leaving 23 bases between. Looked up from germline, CDR1 is SGHTA and CDR2 is FQGTGA. The CDR3 spans 21 residues. The lymph nodes were axillary draining lymph nodes from breast cancer patients. TCRdb reprocessed the multiplex PCR reads via MiXCR and lists one record per CDR3 protein. The sample has over 200,000 distinct CDR3 sequences, roughly a third seen once. V usage is TRBV7-3 and J usage is TRBJ1-6, with D unresolved. Sample: axillary lymph node tissue. This TCR was recovered from a female donor with breast cancer. Some clones in this sample may be carry-over from other donors' samples. CDR3 region: CASSLTVLAGGPTTYNSPLHF. CDR3 DNA: TGTGCCAGCAGCTTAACGGTCCTAGCGGGAGGGCCCACAACCTATAATTCACCCCTCCACTTT.